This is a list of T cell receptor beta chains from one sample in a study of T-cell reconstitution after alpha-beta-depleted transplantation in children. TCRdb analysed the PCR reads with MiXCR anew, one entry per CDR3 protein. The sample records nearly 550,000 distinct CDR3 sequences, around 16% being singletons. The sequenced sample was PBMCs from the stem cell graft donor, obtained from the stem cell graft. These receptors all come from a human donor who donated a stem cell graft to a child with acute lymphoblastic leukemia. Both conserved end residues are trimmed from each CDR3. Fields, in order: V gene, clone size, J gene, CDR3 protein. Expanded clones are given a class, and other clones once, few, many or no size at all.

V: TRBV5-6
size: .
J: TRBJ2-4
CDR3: ASSLRDRSGNIQY

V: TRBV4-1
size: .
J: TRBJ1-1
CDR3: ASSRTTANFMNTEAF

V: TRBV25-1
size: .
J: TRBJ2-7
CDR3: ASSEWGRPSSYEQY

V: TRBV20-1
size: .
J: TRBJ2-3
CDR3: SATTSGSTDTQY

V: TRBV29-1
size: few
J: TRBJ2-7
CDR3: SVVKDYSSYEQY

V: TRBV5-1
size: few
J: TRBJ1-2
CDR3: ASSSLRTGSTMPDYGYT

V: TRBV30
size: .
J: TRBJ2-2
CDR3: AWSGGQFTGELF

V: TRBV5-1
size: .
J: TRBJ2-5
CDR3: ASSKAIRQGVETQY

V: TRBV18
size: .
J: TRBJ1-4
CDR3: ASSPHAGAGEKLF

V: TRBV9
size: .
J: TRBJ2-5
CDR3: ASSVVGGIKVETQY

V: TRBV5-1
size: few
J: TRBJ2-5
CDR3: ASSPTRGPQETQY

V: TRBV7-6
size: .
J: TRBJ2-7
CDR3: ASSPSGWPPSYEQY

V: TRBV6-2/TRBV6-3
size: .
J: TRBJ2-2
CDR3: ASSYTGLVGTGELF

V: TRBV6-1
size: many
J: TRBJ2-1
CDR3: ASSGGGSGEQF

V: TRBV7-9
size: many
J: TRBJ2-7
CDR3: ASSEGRYEQY

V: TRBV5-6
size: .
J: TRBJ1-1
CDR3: ASSWQGHTEAF

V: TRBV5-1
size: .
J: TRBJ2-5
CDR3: ASSLVVLQETQY

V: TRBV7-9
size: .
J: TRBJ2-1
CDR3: ASSPGTSGREYNEQF

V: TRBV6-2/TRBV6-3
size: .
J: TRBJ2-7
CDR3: ASSSIGRRSYEQY

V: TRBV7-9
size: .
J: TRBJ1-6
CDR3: ASSPRQGGNSPLH

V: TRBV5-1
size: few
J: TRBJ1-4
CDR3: ASSLIGLDEKLF

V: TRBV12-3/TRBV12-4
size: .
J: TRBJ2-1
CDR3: ASSHTGGSSYNEQF

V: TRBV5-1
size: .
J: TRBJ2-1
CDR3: ASSGIVNEQF

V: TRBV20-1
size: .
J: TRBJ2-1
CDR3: SADPRDEQF

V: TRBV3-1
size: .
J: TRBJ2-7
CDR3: ASSQEAPGAMREQY

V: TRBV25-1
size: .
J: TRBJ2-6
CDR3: ASRGQGARGANVLT

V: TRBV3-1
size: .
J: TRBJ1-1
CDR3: ASSRGGETEAF

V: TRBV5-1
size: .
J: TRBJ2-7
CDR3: ASSLAGDRGEQY

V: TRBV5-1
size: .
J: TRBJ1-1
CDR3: ASSLHGGQAGTEAF

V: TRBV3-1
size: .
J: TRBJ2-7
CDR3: ASSQDQVYRSTEEGPYEQY

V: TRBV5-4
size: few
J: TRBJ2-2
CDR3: ASSFLVGTGELF

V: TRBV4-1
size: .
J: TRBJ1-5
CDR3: ASSQELRGVGSNQPQH

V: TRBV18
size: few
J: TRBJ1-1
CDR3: ASSPPTRVAEAF

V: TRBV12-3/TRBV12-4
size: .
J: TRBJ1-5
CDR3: ATGQSNQPQH

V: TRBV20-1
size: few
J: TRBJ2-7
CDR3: SASDLASPRLGEQY

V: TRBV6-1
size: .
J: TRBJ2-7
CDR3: ASSESQGSFYDEQY

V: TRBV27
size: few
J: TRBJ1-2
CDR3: ASSVKGIANYGYT

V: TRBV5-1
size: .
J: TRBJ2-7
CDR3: ASSVSTGMYYEQY

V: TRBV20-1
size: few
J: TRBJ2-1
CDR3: SARDLGGINSYNEQF

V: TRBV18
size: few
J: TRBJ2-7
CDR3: ASSTLRRRAYEQY

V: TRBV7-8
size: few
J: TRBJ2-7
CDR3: ASSPDNPYEQY

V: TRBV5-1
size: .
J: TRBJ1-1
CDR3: ASSLARTLNTEAF

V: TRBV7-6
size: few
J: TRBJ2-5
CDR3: ASSSSVSQETQY

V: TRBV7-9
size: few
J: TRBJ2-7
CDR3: ASSSRVADTFKGY

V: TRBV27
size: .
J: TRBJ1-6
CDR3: ASSIQGSLGSPLH

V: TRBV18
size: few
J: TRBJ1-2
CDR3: ASSPPGQQQSYT

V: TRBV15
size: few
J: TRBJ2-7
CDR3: ATSRETRAYEQY

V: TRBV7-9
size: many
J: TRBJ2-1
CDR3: ASSPLQIQF

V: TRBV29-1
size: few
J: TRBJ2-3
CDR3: SQWGTDTQY

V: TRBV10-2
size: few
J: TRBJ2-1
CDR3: ASIAFGHPEQF

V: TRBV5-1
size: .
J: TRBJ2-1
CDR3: ASSSPSGRAHNEQF